This T cell receptor (beta chain) appears in the sequencing data of a study of beta chain features in type 1 diabetes. This clone has only a few counts. The sequenced template was cDNA made from the entire isolated RNA. Assay: immunoSEQ multiplex PCR; the TCRdb copy retains only in-frame clones and omits some. The repertoire consists of about 150,000 clones, with less than 9.5% occurring once and the leading ten covering less than 0.85%. Trimming took 1 base from V and 0 from J, leaving 12 bases between them. The CDR3 contains 17 residues. CDR1 KGHSH and CDR2 LQKENI come from the germline V gene. The chain joins TRBV18 to TRBJ2-2; no reliable D call. Sequencing input: central memory CD4+ T cells from blood. The sequence was obtained from a man aged 18 to 29 in good health. The CDR3 bases are TGTGCCAGCTCACCACAATTGGGCAGGTCGAACACCGGGGAGCTGTTTTTT. Translated, it gives CASSPQLGRSNTGELFF.